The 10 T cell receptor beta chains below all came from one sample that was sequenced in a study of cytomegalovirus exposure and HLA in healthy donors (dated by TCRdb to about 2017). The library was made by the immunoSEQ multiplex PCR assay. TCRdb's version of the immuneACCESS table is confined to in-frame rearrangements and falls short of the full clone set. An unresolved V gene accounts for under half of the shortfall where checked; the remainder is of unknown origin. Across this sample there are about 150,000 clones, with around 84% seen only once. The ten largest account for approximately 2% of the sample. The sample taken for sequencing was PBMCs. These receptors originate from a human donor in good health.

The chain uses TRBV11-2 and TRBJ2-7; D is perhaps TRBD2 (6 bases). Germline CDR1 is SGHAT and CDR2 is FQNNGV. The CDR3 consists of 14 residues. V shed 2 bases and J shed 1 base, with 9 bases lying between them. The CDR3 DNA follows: TGTGCCAGCAGCTTACGGGACTTTTCCTACGAGCAGTACTTC. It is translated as CASSLRDFSYEQYF.

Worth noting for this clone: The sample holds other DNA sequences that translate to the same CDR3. CDR3 sequence (DNA): TGTGCCAGCAGCCTCTACACAGATACGCAGTATTTT. It codes for CASSLYTDTQYF. V usage is TRBV7-2 and J usage is TRBJ2-3; D ambiguous. V lost 5 bases to trimming and J lost 2 bases, with 5 bases between them. The CDR3 loop spans 12 amino acids. Germline V gene lookup returns CDR1 SGHTA and CDR2 FQGNSA.

The CDR3 nucleotides read TGCGCCAGCGGGGAGACATCCCAACTCCTGACTTTC. Protein product: CASGETSQLLTF. This chain links TRBV5-1 with TRBJ2-6; tentative D call: TRBD2 (5 bases). Trimming took 7 bases from V and 14 from J, leaving 16 bases between them. The length of the CDR3 is 12 residues. Germline CDR1 and CDR2: SGHRS and YFSETQ.

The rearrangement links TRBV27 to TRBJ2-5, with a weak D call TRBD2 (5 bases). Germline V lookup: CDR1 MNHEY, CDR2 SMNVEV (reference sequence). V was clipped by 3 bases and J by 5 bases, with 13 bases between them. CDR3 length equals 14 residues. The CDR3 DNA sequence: TGTGCCAGCAGTTTGCGTCCTAGCTGGGAGACCCAGTACTTC. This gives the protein CASSLRPSWETQYF.

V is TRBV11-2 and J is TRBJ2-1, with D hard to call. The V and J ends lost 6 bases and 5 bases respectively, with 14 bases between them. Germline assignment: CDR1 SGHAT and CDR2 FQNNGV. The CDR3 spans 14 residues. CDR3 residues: CASRPPQVNNEQFF. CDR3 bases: TGTGCCAGCAGGCCCCCTCAGGTAAACAATGAGCAGTTCTTC. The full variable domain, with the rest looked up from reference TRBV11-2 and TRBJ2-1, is EAGVAQSPRYKIIEKRQSVAFWCNPISGHATLYWYQQILGQGPKLLIQFQNNGVVDDSQLPKDRFSAERLKGVDSTLKIQPAKLEDSAVYLCASRPPQVNNEQFFGPGTRLTVL.

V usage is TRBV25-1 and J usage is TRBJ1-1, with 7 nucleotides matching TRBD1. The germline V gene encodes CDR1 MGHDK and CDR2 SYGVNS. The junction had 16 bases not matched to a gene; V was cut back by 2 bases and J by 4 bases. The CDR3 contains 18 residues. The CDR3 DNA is TGTGCCAGCAGTGAAAAGAAAACAGGGGCGTGGGGGAGCACTGAAGCTTTCTTT. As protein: CASSEKKTGAWGSTEAFF. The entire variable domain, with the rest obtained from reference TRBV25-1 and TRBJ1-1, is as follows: EADIYQTPRYLVIGTGKKITLECSQTMGHDKMYWYQQDPGMELHLIHYSYGVNSTEKGDLSSESTVSRIRTEHFPLTLESARPSHTSQYLCASSEKKTGAWGSTEAFFGQGTRLTVV.

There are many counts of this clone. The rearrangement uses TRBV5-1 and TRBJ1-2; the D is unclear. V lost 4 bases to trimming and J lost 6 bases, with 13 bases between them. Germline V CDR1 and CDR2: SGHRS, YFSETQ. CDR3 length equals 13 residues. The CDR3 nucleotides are TGCGCCAGCAGCCTCATATCGGGAAATGGCTACACCTTC. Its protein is CASSLISGNGYTF.

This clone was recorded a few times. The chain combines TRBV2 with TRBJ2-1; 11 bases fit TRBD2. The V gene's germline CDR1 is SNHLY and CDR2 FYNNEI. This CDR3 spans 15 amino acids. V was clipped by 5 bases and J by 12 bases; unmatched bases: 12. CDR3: CASSQLGLAGGRQFF. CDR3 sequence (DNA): TGTGCCAGCAGTCAACTCGGGCTAGCGGGGGGCCGGCAGTTCTTC.

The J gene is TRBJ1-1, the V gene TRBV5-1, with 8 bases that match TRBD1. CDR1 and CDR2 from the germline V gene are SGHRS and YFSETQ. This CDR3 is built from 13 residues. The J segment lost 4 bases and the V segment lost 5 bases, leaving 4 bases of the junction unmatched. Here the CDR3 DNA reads TGCGCCAGCAGACGACAGGGGTTCACTGAAGCTTTCTTT. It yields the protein CASRRQGFTEAFF.

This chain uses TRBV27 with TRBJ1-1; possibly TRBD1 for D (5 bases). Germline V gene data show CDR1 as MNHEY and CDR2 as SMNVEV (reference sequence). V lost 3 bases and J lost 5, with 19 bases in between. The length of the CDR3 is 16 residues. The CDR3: CASSFLTGPESTEAFF. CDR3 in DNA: TGTGCCAGCAGTTTCCTAACAGGTCCCGAAAGTACTGAAGCTTTCTTT.